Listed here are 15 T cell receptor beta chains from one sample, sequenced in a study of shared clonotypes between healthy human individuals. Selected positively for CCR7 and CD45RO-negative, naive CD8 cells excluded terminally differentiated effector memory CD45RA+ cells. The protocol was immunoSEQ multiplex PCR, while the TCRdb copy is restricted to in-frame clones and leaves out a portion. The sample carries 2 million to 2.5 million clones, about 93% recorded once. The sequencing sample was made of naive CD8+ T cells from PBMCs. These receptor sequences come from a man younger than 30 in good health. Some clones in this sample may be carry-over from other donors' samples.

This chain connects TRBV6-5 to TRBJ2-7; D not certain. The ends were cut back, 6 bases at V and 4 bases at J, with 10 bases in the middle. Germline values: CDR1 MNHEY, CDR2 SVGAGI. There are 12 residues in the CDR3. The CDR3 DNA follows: TGTGCCAGCAGCTGGACCCGTTACGAGCAGTACTTC. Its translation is CASSWTRYEQYF.

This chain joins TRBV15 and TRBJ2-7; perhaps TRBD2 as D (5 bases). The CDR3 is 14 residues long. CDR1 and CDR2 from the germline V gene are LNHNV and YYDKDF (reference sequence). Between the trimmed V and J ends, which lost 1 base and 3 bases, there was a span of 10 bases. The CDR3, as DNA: TGTGCCACCAGCAGAGCGGGAAACAGCTACGAGCAGTACTTC. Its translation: CATSRAGNSYEQYF.

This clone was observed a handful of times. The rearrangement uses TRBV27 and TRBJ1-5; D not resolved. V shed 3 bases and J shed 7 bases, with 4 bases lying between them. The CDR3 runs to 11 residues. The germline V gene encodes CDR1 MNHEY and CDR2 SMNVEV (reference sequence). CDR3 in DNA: TGTGCCAGCAGTTTGAAACAGCCCCAGCATTTT. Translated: CASSLKQPQHF.

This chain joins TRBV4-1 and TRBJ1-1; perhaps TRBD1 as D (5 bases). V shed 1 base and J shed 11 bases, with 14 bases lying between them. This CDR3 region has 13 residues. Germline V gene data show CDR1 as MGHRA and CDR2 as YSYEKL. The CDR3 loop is CASSQVDGGEAFF. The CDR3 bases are TGCGCCAGCAGCCAAGTGGACGGGGGTGAGGCTTTCTTT.

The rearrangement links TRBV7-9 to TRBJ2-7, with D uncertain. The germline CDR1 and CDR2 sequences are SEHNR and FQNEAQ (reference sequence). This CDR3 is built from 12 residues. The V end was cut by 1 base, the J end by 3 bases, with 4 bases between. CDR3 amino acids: CASSLGYYEQYF. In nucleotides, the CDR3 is TGTGCCAGCAGCTTAGGTTACTACGAGCAGTACTTC.

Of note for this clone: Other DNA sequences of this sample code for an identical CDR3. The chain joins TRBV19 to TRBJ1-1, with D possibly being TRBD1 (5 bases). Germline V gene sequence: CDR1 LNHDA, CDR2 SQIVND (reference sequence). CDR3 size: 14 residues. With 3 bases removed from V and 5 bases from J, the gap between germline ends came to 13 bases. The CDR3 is CASSIGRVVTEAFF. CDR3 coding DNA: TGTGCCAGTAGTATCGGCAGGGTGGTGACTGAAGCTTTCTTT.

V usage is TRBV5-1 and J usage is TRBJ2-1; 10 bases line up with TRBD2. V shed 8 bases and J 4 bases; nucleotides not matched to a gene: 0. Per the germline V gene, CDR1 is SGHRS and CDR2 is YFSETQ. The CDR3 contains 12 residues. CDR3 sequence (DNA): TGCGCCAGTAGCGGGGGGTACAATGAGCAGTTCTTC. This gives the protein CASSGGYNEQFF.

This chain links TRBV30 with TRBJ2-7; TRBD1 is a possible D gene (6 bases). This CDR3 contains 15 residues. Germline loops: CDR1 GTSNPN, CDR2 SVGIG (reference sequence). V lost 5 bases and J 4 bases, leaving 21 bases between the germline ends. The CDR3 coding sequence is TGTGCCTGGGGGGAACAGGGATTCGGGTTATACGAGCAGTACTTC. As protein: CAWGEQGFGLYEQYF. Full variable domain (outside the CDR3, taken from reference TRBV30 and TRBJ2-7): SQTIHQWPATLVQPVGSPLSLECTVEGTSNPNLYWYRQAAGRGLQLLFYSVGIGQISSEVPQNLSASRPQDRQFILSSKKLLLSDSGFYLCAWGEQGFGLYEQYFGPGTRLTVT.

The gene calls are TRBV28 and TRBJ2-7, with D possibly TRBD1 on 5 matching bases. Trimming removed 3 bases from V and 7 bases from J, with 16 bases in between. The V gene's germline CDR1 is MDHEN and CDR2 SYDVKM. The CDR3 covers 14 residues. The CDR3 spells CASSFLRESEEQYF. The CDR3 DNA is TGTGCCAGCAGTTTCCTCAGGGAATCGGAGGAGCAGTACTTC. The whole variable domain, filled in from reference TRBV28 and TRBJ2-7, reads DVKVTQSSRYLVKRTGEKVFLECVQDMDHENMFWYRQDPGLGLRLIYFSYDVKMKEKGDIPEGYSVSREKKERFSLILESASTNQTSMYLCASSFLRESEEQYFGPGTRLTVT.

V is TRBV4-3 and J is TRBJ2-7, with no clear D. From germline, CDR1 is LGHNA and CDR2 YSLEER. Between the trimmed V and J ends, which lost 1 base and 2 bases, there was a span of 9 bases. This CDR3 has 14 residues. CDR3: CASSQATSTYEQYF. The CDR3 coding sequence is TGCGCCAGCAGCCAAGCAACCAGCACCTACGAGCAGTACTTC.

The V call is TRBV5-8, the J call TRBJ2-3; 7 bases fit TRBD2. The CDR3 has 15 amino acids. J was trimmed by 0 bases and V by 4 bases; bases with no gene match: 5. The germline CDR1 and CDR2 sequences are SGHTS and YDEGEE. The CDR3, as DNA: TGTGCCAGCAGCCCGGGGACTAAGAGCACAGATACGCAGTATTTT. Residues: CASSPGTKSTDTQYF.

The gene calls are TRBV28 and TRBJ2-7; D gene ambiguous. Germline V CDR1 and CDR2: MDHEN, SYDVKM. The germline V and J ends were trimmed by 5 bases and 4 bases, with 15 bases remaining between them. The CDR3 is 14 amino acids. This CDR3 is CASSVPEPIYEQYF. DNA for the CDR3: TGTGCCAGCAGTGTTCCGGAACCGATTTACGAGCAGTACTTC.

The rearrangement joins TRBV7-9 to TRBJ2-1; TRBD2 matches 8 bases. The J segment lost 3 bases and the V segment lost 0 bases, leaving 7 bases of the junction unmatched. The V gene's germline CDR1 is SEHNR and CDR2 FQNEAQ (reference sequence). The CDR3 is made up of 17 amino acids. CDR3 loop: CASSLALAGLHYNEQFF. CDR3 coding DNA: TGTGCCAGCAGCTTAGCGTTAGCGGGATTACACTACAATGAGCAGTTCTTC.

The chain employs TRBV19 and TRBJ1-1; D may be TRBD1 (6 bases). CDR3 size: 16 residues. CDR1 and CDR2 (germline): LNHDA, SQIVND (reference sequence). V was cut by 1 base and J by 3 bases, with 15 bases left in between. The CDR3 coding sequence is TGTGCCAGTAGTATAGGAATCAGGGGACACGACACTGAAGCTTTCTTT. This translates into CASSIGIRGHDTEAFF.

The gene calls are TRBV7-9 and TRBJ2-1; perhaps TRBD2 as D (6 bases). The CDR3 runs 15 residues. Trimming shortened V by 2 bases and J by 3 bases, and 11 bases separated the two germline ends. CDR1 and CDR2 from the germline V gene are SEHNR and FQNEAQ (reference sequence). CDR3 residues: CASSLPSDHYNEQFF. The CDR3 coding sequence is TGTGCCAGCAGCTTACCTAGCGATCACTACAATGAGCAGTTCTTC. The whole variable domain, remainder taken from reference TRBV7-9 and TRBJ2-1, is DTGVSQNPRHKITKRGQNVTFRCDPISEHNRLYWYRQTLGQGPEFLTYFQNEAQLEKSRLLSDRFSAERPKGSFSTLEIQRTEQGDSAMYLCASSLPSDHYNEQFFGPGTRLTVL.